Sequencing of this T cell receptor (beta chain) was carried out in a study of blood T cell repertoires in COVID-19. Overall study: COVID-19 samples, acute and convalescent, were from the United States, Italy and Spain. PBMCs, B-cell-depleted T cells, or T cells provided the cDNA or gDNA that made up the material.

CDR1 is SGHDT, CDR2 YYEEEE, per germline. V lost 4 bases and J 2 bases, leaving 14 bases between the germline ends. CDR3 size: 15 residues. Authors' analysis steps: The authors estimated nucleated cell counts from reference gene primer amplification. TCRdb keeps only in-frame clones here, not all; method: immunoSEQ multiplex PCR. That table supplies the V and J calls and clone size; D and trimming were determined from the DNA. The top ten hold around 6.9% of the sample, which has 80,000 or so clones, about four fifths seen once. Sample: peripheral blood. The chain employs TRBV5-6 and TRBJ2-3, with unresolved D. The sequence was obtained from a human donor in a cohort sampled during active COVID-19. CDR3 region: CASSHNLRSTDTQYF. In DNA form, the CDR3 reads TGTGCCAGCAGCCACAACCTCAGGTCCACAGATACGCAGTATTTT.